The entry that follows covers one T cell receptor beta chain sequence. As yet, its antigen is unknown. This specimen comes from a study of OX40 agonist ivuxolimab in advanced cancers. Study in general: A partial response was reached by three patients: one with hepatocellular carcinoma and two with cutaneous melanoma.

Systemic immunosuppression or a history of autoimmune disease excluded patients. Study-wide points: Doses of 0.1 to 3.0 mg/kg were accompanied by clonal expansion of CD4+ and CD8+ blood T cells by week 6. Antigen specificity of clonally expanded peripheral T cells was not established.

The CDR3 has 16 residues. CDR1 and CDR2 (germline): MGHRA, YSYEKL. Unmatched junction bases numbered 6, after V lost 3 bases and J lost 7 bases. TCRdb's table, derived via immunoSEQ multiplex PCR, lists solely in-frame clones and lacks some. The sample shows more than 80,000 clones, more than 80% of them seen only once. This clonotype was obtained from an adult with an advanced solid tumor such as melanoma, head and neck, liver or kidney cancer. This chain uses TRBV4-1 with TRBJ2-1; the match to TRBD2 covers 13 bases. The specimen was CD4+ or CD8+ T cells sorted from blood, collected in a trial of the OX40 agonist ivuxolimab. As DNA, the CDR3 is TGCGCCAGCAGCCACCCAACTAGCGGGAGGGGAAATGAGCAGTTCTTC. Amino acid sequence: CASSHPTSGRGNEQFF.